This T cell receptor beta chain comes out of a study of T-cell reconstitution after alpha-beta-depleted transplantation in children. Findings and limits, study-wide: From newly produced T cells came most of the T-cell counts and diversity one year after transplant. Approximately two months post-transplant, alpha-beta T cells reportedly originated from several hundred expanded graft clones.

Unique molecular identifiers were used to barcode this TCRbeta library. TCRdb processed the PCR reads anew with MiXCR; each CDR3 protein has one entry. The table has some 290,000 distinct CDR3 sequences, about a quarter seen once; the top ten hold 9.5% to 13%. There are a few counts of this clonotype. Its antigen is unidentified. The V gene lost 5 bases and the J gene lost 8 bases, with 24 bases spanning the gap. The CDR3 covers 17 residues. Germline CDR1 SGHVS, CDR2 FQNEAQ. The sequence was collected from a male patient aged 10 to 17 who had a stem cell transplant for acute lymphoblastic leukemia, so the T cells may come from the graft donor. The gene calls are TRBV7-8 and TRBJ1-4; D not certain. The sample in question was PBMCs, mostly from graft donor cells, obtained 180 days after TCRalphabeta/CD19-depleted stem cell transplant. The CDR3 nucleotides are TGTGCCAGCAGCCCCCGCCGGCCGCCGGCAGTGCGGGAAAAACTGTTTTTT. It codes for CASSPRRPPAVREKLFF.